Below are 24 T cell receptor beta chains sequenced from a single sample in a study of blood T cells in healthy people across ages. For the second PCR, which ran for about 6 to 11 cycles, a sample-barcoded 5' primer and a J-beta primer mix were used. TCRdb reanalysed the 5' RACE reads using MiXCR and keeps one entry per CDR3 protein. The sample lists roughly 800,000 distinct CDR3 sequences; nearly 60% were seen once. Sequencing was performed on blood. These receptors all come from a man aged 25 to 40 in good health.

This rearrangement joins TRBV12-3 or TRBV12-4 to TRBJ2-7, with D hard to call. Trimming took off 6 bases at V and 7 bases at J, with 19 bases between the two ends. This CDR3 has 14 amino acids. For the CDR3, the DNA is TGTGCCAGCAGCATCACAGTACCCCTTGGTGAGCAGTACTTC. Protein: CASSITVPLGEQYF.

The chain joins TRBV27 to TRBJ2-1, with D possibly being TRBD1 (5 bases). V was shortened by 8 bases and J by 1 base, with 21 bases between the two germline ends. The CDR3 runs to 17 residues. The germline V gene has CDR1 MNHEY and CDR2 SMNVEV (reference sequence). The CDR3 loop is CASWPDSFRGSYNEQFF. DNA for the CDR3: TGTGCCAGCTGGCCAGACTCTTTTAGGGGATCCTACAATGAGCAGTTCTTC.

J is TRBJ1-2 and V is TRBV7-9; 9 nucleotides agree with TRBD1. J lost 7 bases, V lost 5 bases, and 11 bases had no gene match. The V gene's germline CDR1 is SEHNR and CDR2 FQNEAQ (reference sequence). The CDR3 has 15 residues. DNA of the CDR3: TGTGCCAGCAGCGAGGGACAGGGCCACCAGGGTGGCTACACCTTC. Translated, it gives CASSEGQGHQGGYTF.

This sequence joins TRBV25-1 and TRBJ2-5; 7 bases align to TRBD2. This CDR3 has 15 amino acids. Germline V lookup: CDR1 MGHDK, CDR2 SYGVNS. The ends lost 3 bases at V and 4 bases at J; junction bases unmatched: 8. The CDR3 spells CASSDSLGGLETQYF. The CDR3 region has the DNA TGTGCCAGCAGTGATAGCCTGGGAGGGTTAGAGACCCAGTACTTC.

V is TRBV3-1 and J is TRBJ2-1; perhaps TRBD2 as D (7 bases). The CDR3 has 17 amino acids. Trimming took 2 bases from V and 0 from J, leaving 14 bases between them. Germline CDR1 and CDR2: LGHDT and YNNKEL (reference sequence). The chain's CDR3 is CASSQNPAGASYNEQFF. In nucleotides, the CDR3 is TGTGCCAGCAGCCAAAACCCGGCGGGGGCCTCCTACAATGAGCAGTTCTTC.

V usage is TRBV9 and J usage is TRBJ1-2; the D is unclear. The germline V gene encodes CDR1 SGDLS and CDR2 YYNGEE. The CDR3 is 13 residues long. The V gene lost 3 bases and the J gene lost 8 bases, with 14 bases spanning the gap. The CDR3 region is CASSAGWAEGYTF. Written as DNA, the CDR3 is TGTGCCAGCAGCGCCGGGTGGGCCGAAGGCTACACCTTC.

CDR3: CASSQGGLGNQPQHF. In nucleotides, the CDR3 is TGTGCCAGCAGCCAAGGGGGCTTGGGCAATCAGCCCCAGCATTTT. The chain is built from TRBV3-1 and TRBJ1-5, with D tentatively TRBD1 (5 bases). Between the trimmed V and J ends, which lost 1 base and 2 bases, there was a span of 9 bases. The germline V gene encodes CDR1 LGHDT and CDR2 YNNKEL (reference sequence). The CDR3 contains 15 residues.

CDR3 nucleotides: TGTGCCAGCTCACCGGCGAGCTCCTATAATTCACCCCTCCACTTT. It specifies CASSPASSYNSPLHF. The genes are TRBV18 and TRBJ1-6; D is uncertain. Trimming cost V 3 bases and J 0 bases, with 6 bases left between them. The CDR3 runs 15 residues. Germline CDR1 is KGHSH and CDR2 is LQKENI.

The CDR3 nucleotides are TGTGCCACCGGAGGGAATACGCAGTATTTT. The encoded protein is CATGGNTQYF. The chain recombines TRBV10-3 with TRBJ2-3; the D gene is possibly TRBD2 (6 bases). Trimming stripped 10 bases from V and 7 bases from J, with 9 bases between. This CDR3 is 10 amino acids long. Germline V lookup: CDR1 ENHRY, CDR2 SYGVKD.

The chain recombines TRBV6-5 with TRBJ2-3; D remains unclear. The CDR3 loop spans 13 amino acids. Looked up from germline, CDR1 is MNHEY and CDR2 is SVGAGI. V was shortened by 6 bases and J by 1 base, with 8 bases between the two germline ends. The CDR3: CASRQDGTDTQYF. The CDR3 DNA reads TGTGCCAGCAGGCAGGACGGCACAGATACGCAGTATTTT.

This chain connects TRBV20-1 to TRBJ1-5; D possibly corresponds to TRBD1 (5 bases). The CDR3 loop spans 12 amino acids. Germline CDR1 is DFQATT and CDR2 is SNEGSKA (reference sequence). Trimming removed 6 bases from V and 5 bases from J, with 11 bases in between. CDR3 sequence reads: CSAGVGDQPQHF. CDR3 DNA sequence: TGCAGTGCAGGAGTAGGGGATCAGCCCCAGCATTTT.

The V gene is TRBV6-1, the J gene TRBJ2-1, with 10 bases that match TRBD1. V was pared by 6 bases and J by 9 bases, with 11 bases of the junction left unmatched. Germline CDR1 is MNHNS and CDR2 is SASEGT. CDR3 length equals 15 residues. The CDR3 spells CASSPGTGAVSEQFF. DNA for the CDR3: TGTGCCAGCAGCCCGGGGACAGGGGCAGTTAGTGAGCAGTTCTTC.

For this clonotype: Germline is not matched at one junction end, which may reflect a read error. The CDR3 spells CSAIGTGTEIQETRYF. The CDR3 nucleotides are TGCAGCGCTATAGGAACCGGGACAGAAATCCAAGAGACCCGGTACTTC. The V gene is TRBV29-1, the J gene TRBJ2-5; the match to TRBD1 covers 7 bases. Looked up from germline, CDR1 is SQVTM and CDR2 is ANQGSEA. The CDR3 is made up of 16 amino acids.

CDR3 bases: TGTGCCAGCAGCCTCCAGTTTAAGCAGTACTTC. Its translation: CASSLQFKQYF. This chain uses TRBV7-9 with TRBJ2-7; D is unresolved. Germline CDR1 and CDR2: SEHNR and FQNEAQ (reference sequence). V was cut by 5 bases and J by 8 bases, with 10 bases left in between. The CDR3 is 11 amino acids.

This clonotype has more than one count but fewer than ten. This chain links TRBV4-2 with TRBJ2-1; D is uncertain. CDR3 length: 13 amino acids. The germline CDR1 and CDR2 sequences are LGHNA and YNFKEQ. Trimming pared 4 bases from V and 6 bases from J, leaving 10 bases between. The CDR3 here is CASSLLDSNEQFF. The CDR3 nucleotides read TGTGCCAGCAGCCTTTTAGACTCCAATGAGCAGTTCTTC.

This clonotype has just a few counts. The J gene is TRBJ2-1, the V gene TRBV12-3 or TRBV12-4; D is undetermined. The CDR3 consists of 13 residues. Trimming left V 0 bases short and J 9 bases short, with 9 bases between. CDR3 region: CASSLAWVGEQFF. Written as DNA, the CDR3 is TGTGCCAGCAGTTTAGCCTGGGTGGGTGAGCAGTTCTTC.

The chain's CDR3 is CASSQGFGEQYF. In DNA, the CDR3 is TGCGCCAGCAGCCAAGGGTTCGGTGAGCAGTACTTC. The V call is TRBV4-1, the J call TRBJ2-5; unclear D gene. The germline CDR1 and CDR2 sequences are MGHRA and YSYEKL. This CDR3 comprises 12 residues. Deletions cut 1 base from V and 11 bases from J, with 11 bases between.

The rearrangement links TRBV5-1 to TRBJ1-1; D uncertain. From germline, CDR1 is SGHRS and CDR2 YFSETQ. CDR3 length equals 15 residues. The V gene lost 6 bases and the J gene lost 0 bases, with 15 bases spanning the gap. CDR3: CASKLEGIVNTEAFF. The DNA for the CDR3 is TGCGCCAGCAAGTTAGAGGGCATAGTGAACACTGAAGCTTTCTTT. The variable domain in full, with the rest retrieved from reference TRBV5-1 and TRBJ1-1, is KAGVTQTPRYLIKTRGQQVTLSCSPISGHRSVSWYQQTPGQGLQFLFEYFSETQRNKGNFPGRFSGRQFSNSRSEMNVSTLELGDSALYLCASKLEGIVNTEAFFGQGTRLTVV.

V is TRBV29-1 and J is TRBJ2-7, with a tentative D call TRBD1 (5 bases). Germline V gene data show CDR1 as SQVTM and CDR2 as ANQGSEA. This CDR3 is built from 12 residues. V lost 7 bases, J lost 3 bases, and 13 bases lay in between. The CDR3 here is CSGALDSYEQYF. The CDR3 DNA follows: TGCAGCGGGGCACTCGACAGCTACGAGCAGTACTTC.

V usage is TRBV7-2 and J usage is TRBJ2-3; no clear D gene. Germline values: CDR1 SGHTA, CDR2 FQGNSA. The CDR3 runs to 15 residues. Trimming shortened V by 4 bases and J by 1 base, and 12 bases separated the two germline ends. The CDR3 DNA reads as TGTGCCAGCAGCTCCCCAGCATCGGGCACAGATACGCAGTATTTT. Translation: CASSSPASGTDTQYF.

The chain links TRBV20-1 to TRBJ2-3; D is undetermined. The CDR3 consists of 12 residues. Trimming pared 6 bases from V and 0 bases from J, leaving 7 bases between. Germline V lookup: CDR1 DFQATT, CDR2 SNEGSKA (reference sequence). CDR3 sequence reads: CSAVGSTDTQYF. CDR3 coding DNA: TGCAGTGCCGTGGGTAGCACAGATACGCAGTATTTT.

The chain uses TRBV20-1 and TRBJ2-4; D ambiguous. With 3 bases removed from V and 6 bases from J, the gap between germline ends came to 9 bases. The CDR3 consists of 12 residues. Per germline, CDR1 DFQATT and CDR2 SNEGSKA (reference sequence). The CDR3 spells CSASGSGNIQYF. The DNA for the CDR3 is TGCAGTGCTAGTGGGTCTGGAAACATTCAGTACTTC.

The chain is built from TRBV29-1 and TRBJ1-4, with TRBD1 identical over 7 bases. This CDR3 comprises 16 residues. Trimming removed 6 bases from V and 5 bases from J; junction bases left unmatched: 15. Germline CDR1 SQVTM, CDR2 ANQGSEA. CDR3 DNA: TGCAGCGTATCCAAAGGCTTACAGGGGAAGAATGAAAAACTGTTTTTT. Protein sequence: CSVSKGLQGKNEKLFF.

This rearrangement joins TRBV24-1 to TRBJ2-2; D not certain. Germline V CDR1 and CDR2: KGHDR, SFDVKD. Trimming pared 1 base from V and 1 base from J, leaving 9 bases between. This CDR3 has 16 amino acids. CDR3 residues: CATSDLFSGNTGELFF. CDR3 DNA sequence: TGTGCCACCAGTGATTTATTTTCAGGGAACACCGGGGAGCTGTTTTTT.